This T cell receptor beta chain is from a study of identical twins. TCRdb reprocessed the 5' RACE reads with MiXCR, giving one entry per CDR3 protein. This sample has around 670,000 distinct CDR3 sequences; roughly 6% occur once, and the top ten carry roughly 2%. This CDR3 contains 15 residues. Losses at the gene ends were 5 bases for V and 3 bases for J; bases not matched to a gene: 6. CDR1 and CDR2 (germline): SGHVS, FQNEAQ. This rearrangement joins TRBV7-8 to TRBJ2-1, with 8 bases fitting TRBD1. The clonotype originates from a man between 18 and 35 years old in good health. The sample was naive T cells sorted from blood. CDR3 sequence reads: CASSPQGQVYNEQFF. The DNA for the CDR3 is TGTGCCAGCAGCCCGCAGGGACAGGTCTACAATGAGCAGTTCTTC.